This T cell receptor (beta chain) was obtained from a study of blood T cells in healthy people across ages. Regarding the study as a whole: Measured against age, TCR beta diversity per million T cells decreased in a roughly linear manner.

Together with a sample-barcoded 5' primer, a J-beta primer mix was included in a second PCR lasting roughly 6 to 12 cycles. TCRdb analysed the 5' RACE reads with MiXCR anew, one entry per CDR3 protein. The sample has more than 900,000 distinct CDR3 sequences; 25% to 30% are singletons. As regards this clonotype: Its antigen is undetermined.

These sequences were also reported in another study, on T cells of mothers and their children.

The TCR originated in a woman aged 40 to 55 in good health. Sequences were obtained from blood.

The CDR3 nucleotides are TGTGCCAGCACTAGCGGGGGGCCAAATGAAAAGCAGTATTTT. It encodes CASTSGGPNEKQYF. The chain carries TRBV12-3 or TRBV12-4 and TRBJ2-3, with TRBD2 identical over 11 bases. This CDR3 has 14 amino acids. The ends lost 7 bases at V and 11 bases at J; junction bases unmatched: 11.